One T cell receptor beta chain is described in this entry. As yet, its antigen is unknown. This sample was taken from a study of cytotoxic CD8 clonotypes in ibrutinib-treated CLL. Deletions cut 2 bases from V and 2 bases from J, with 7 bases between. The germline gives CDR1 MNHEY, CDR2 SVGAGI. This CDR3 spans 13 amino acids. General study results and limits: Patients with sustained remission and those progressing were sampled at differing times. A rise in clonality was seen at ibrutinib response, and a fall back toward baseline was seen at progression.

Here immunoSEQ multiplex PCR was the method, and the copy in TCRdb shows in-frame clones only, minus some. This sample has 120,000 to 150,000 clones, with around 93% found just once. The rearrangement uses TRBV6-5 and TRBJ2-7; D unclear. The clonotype originates from a human donor with chronic lymphocytic leukemia. Sequenced here: PBMCs, sampled after 12 months of ibrutinib treatment. The CDR3 nucleotides are TGTGCCAGCAGTTACGCCCCCACCTACGAGCAGTACTTC. Its protein product is CASSYAPTYEQYF.